This T cell receptor (beta chain) was documented in a study of a mutant IDH1 vaccine in newly diagnosed glioma. Overall study: The therapy given earlier, which was standard therapy, consisted of radiotherapy, temozolomide, or both, and most of the patients received both.

Profiling relied on immunoSEQ multiplex PCR, and the TCRdb table lists in-frame clones only, not all of them. The sample shows about 26,000 clones, approximately 79% of them seen only once. Time point: week 5, during vaccination. Each dose of the vaccine consisted of 300 ug of mutant IDH1 20-mer peptide, with topical imiquimod. The CDR3 contains 12 residues. The ends were cut back, 2 bases at V and 6 bases at J, with 7 bases in the middle. The germline gives CDR1 MNHNS, CDR2 SASEGT. For this clone: What it recognizes is unknown.

The input for sequencing was PBMCs, taken from a glioma patient whose treatment included an IDH1 peptide vaccine. This chain uses TRBV6-1 with TRBJ1-2; no clear D gene. The TCR comes from a man aged 40-49 years with glioma. Some clones in this sample may be carry-over from other donors' samples. The CDR3 DNA reads TGTGCCAGCAGTGAATTCGTGAATGGCTACACCTTC. Protein: CASSEFVNGYTF.